A selection of T cell receptor beta chains follows, all from one sample in a study of shared clonotypes between healthy human individuals. Only in-frame clones appear in the TCRdb table, and some are missing; sequencing was by immunoSEQ multiplex PCR. The table shows roughly 770,000 clones, with approximately 96% occurring only once. Sample: naive CD8+ T cells sorted from blood. The origin of the receptors is a man aged 25 to 45 in good health. The CDR3 runs from the conserved cysteine through the conserved F or W. Each record gives: V gene, clone size, D gene, J gene, CDR3 protein, CDR3 DNA. The D gene is left open where the match is weak. Not all rows give a size; the values are once, few, many and, for expanded clones, a class.

v_call: TRBV27
clone_size: -
d_call: TRBD2
j_call: TRBJ2-1
cdr3_aa: CASTDLLAGVGNEQFF
cdr3_nt: TGTGCCAGCACAGACCTGCTAGCGGGAGTAGGTAATGAGCAGTTCTTC

v_call: TRBV6-5
clone_size: -
d_call: TRBD2
j_call: TRBJ2-1
cdr3_aa: CATLQGLARGEQFF
cdr3_nt: TGTGCCACCCTACAAGGACTAGCGCGTGGTGAGCAGTTCTTC

v_call: TRBV6-5
clone_size: -
d_call: -
j_call: TRBJ2-7
cdr3_aa: CASSYSISGDEQYF
cdr3_nt: TGTGCCAGCAGTTACTCGATCTCAGGGGACGAGCAGTACTTC

v_call: TRBV10-3
clone_size: -
d_call: TRBD1
j_call: TRBJ1-2
cdr3_aa: CAISDVGQGYGYTF
cdr3_nt: TGTGCCATCAGTGACGTGGGACAGGGGTATGGCTACACCTTC

v_call: TRBV5-8
clone_size: -
d_call: TRBD2
j_call: TRBJ2-1
cdr3_aa: CASSSGLGYNEQFF
cdr3_nt: TGTGCCAGCAGCTCGGGACTAGGGTACAATGAGCAGTTCTTC

v_call: TRBV7-6
clone_size: once
d_call: -
j_call: TRBJ2-1
cdr3_aa: CASSVLRPNKQFF
cdr3_nt: TGTGCCAGCAGCGTCCTTAGACCCAATAAGCAGTTCTTC

v_call: TRBV4-1
clone_size: -
d_call: TRBD2
j_call: TRBJ2-7
cdr3_aa: CASSQTGTSAYEQYF
cdr3_nt: TGCGCCAGCAGCCAAACCGGGACTAGCGCCTACGAGCAGTACTTC

v_call: TRBV13
clone_size: -
d_call: TRBD1
j_call: TRBJ1-2
cdr3_aa: CASSPRTGSGYTF
cdr3_nt: TGTGCCAGCAGCCCTAGGACAGGGTCCGGCTACACCTTC

v_call: TRBV25-1
clone_size: -
d_call: -
j_call: TRBJ1-1
cdr3_aa: CASSRSQRSGTEAFF
cdr3_nt: TGTGCCAGCAGTAGGTCGCAGAGGAGCGGCACTGAAGCTTTCTTT

v_call: TRBV7-9
clone_size: -
d_call: -
j_call: TRBJ2-4
cdr3_aa: CASSPQGSAVTKNIQYF
cdr3_nt: TGTGCCAGCAGCCCCCAGGGTAGCGCCGTGACCAAAAACATTCAGTACTTC

v_call: TRBV6-5
clone_size: -
d_call: TRBD1
j_call: TRBJ2-7
cdr3_aa: CATSQGTGYEQYF
cdr3_nt: TGTGCCACTTCACAGGGGACAGGATACGAGCAGTACTTC

v_call: TRBV2
clone_size: once
d_call: -
j_call: TRBJ1-2
cdr3_aa: CASKVYPGTDGHGYTF
cdr3_nt: TGTGCCAGCAAAGTTTACCCCGGGACGGACGGCCATGGCTACACCTTC

v_call: TRBV13
clone_size: -
d_call: TRBD2
j_call: TRBJ2-7
cdr3_aa: CASSPSGRVYEQYF
cdr3_nt: TGTGCCAGCAGCCCTAGCGGGAGGGTCTACGAGCAGTACTTC

v_call: TRBV4-1
clone_size: -
d_call: TRBD1
j_call: TRBJ2-2
cdr3_aa: CASSQDQTGFAGELFF
cdr3_nt: TGCGCCAGCAGCCAAGACCAGACAGGGTTCGCCGGGGAGCTGTTTTTT

v_call: TRBV14
clone_size: -
d_call: -
j_call: TRBJ2-7
cdr3_aa: CASSQIGGLSYEQYF
cdr3_nt: TGTGCCAGCAGCCAAATCGGGGGTTTATCCTACGAGCAGTACTTC

v_call: TRBV13
clone_size: -
d_call: -
j_call: TRBJ2-2
cdr3_aa: CASSHGPGELFF
cdr3_nt: TGTGCCAGCAGTCATGGGCCCGGGGAGCTGTTTTTT

v_call: TRBV29-1
clone_size: -
d_call: -
j_call: TRBJ2-7
cdr3_aa: CSAVRENSYEQYF
cdr3_nt: TGCAGCGCCGTGAGGGAGAACTCCTACGAGCAGTACTTC

v_call: TRBV29-1
clone_size: -
d_call: -
j_call: TRBJ1-3
cdr3_aa: CSVEDPGPSGNTIYF
cdr3_nt: TGCAGCGTTGAAGATCCGGGGCCCTCTGGAAACACCATATATTTT

v_call: TRBV9
clone_size: once
d_call: -
j_call: TRBJ2-7
cdr3_aa: CASSRRPQSSYEQYF
cdr3_nt: TGTGCCAGCAGCAGACGACCCCAGAGCTCCTACGAGCAGTACTTC

v_call: TRBV7-9
clone_size: -
d_call: -
j_call: TRBJ2-7
cdr3_aa: CASSLAQGMVYEQYF
cdr3_nt: TGTGCCAGCAGCTTAGCCCAGGGTATGGTCTACGAGCAGTACTTC

v_call: TRBV9
clone_size: -
d_call: -
j_call: TRBJ2-2
cdr3_aa: CASSEGNRPLNTGELFF
cdr3_nt: TGTGCCAGCAGCGAGGGGAACCGACCCTTGAACACCGGGGAGCTGTTTTTT

v_call: TRBV10-3
clone_size: -
d_call: TRBD2
j_call: TRBJ2-2
cdr3_aa: CAISGKPGTSVTGELFF
cdr3_nt: TGTGCCATCAGTGGGAAACCCGGGACTAGCGTTACCGGGGAGCTGTTTTTT

v_call: TRBV11-2
clone_size: -
d_call: -
j_call: TRBJ1-1
cdr3_aa: CASSFPRLNTEAFF
cdr3_nt: TGTGCCAGCAGCTTCCCCCGACTGAACACTGAAGCTTTCTTT

v_call: TRBV27
clone_size: once
d_call: -
j_call: TRBJ2-7
cdr3_aa: CASSLQGRVYEQYF
cdr3_nt: TGTGCCAGCAGTTTACAGGGGAGGGTATACGAGCAGTACTTC

v_call: TRBV7-9
clone_size: -
d_call: -
j_call: TRBJ1-1
cdr3_aa: CASSANTEAFF
cdr3_nt: TGTGCCAGCAGCGCGAACACTGAAGCTTTCTTT

v_call: TRBV11-2
clone_size: -
d_call: -
j_call: TRBJ2-7
cdr3_aa: CASSSLRATYEQYF
cdr3_nt: TGTGCCAGCAGCTCCCTTCGAGCTACTTACGAGCAGTACTTC

v_call: TRBV27
clone_size: -
d_call: -
j_call: TRBJ1-4
cdr3_aa: CASSRTVNEKLFF
cdr3_nt: TGTGCCAGCAGTCGGACCGTAAATGAAAAACTGTTTTTT

v_call: TRBV10-2
clone_size: -
d_call: -
j_call: TRBJ2-1
cdr3_aa: CASRVLQFEQFF
cdr3_nt: TGCGCCAGCCGGGTGCTTCAGTTTGAGCAGTTCTTC

v_call: TRBV9
clone_size: -
d_call: -
j_call: TRBJ2-7
cdr3_aa: CASSVTLRAHEQYF
cdr3_nt: TGTGCCAGCAGCGTAACGCTCAGGGCCCACGAGCAGTACTTC

v_call: TRBV6-1
clone_size: -
d_call: -
j_call: TRBJ1-1
cdr3_aa: CASSVGPMNTEAFF
cdr3_nt: TGTGCCAGCAGTGTTGGCCCGATGAACACTGAAGCTTTCTTT

v_call: TRBV7-9
clone_size: -
d_call: -
j_call: TRBJ1-3
cdr3_aa: CASSLARPGGRVYGNTIYF
cdr3_nt: TGTGCCAGCAGCTTAGCCCGACCTGGCGGCAGGGTGTATGGAAACACCATATATTTT

v_call: TRBV13
clone_size: -
d_call: TRBD2
j_call: TRBJ2-4
cdr3_aa: CASSFGAAGDSAKNIQYF
cdr3_nt: TGTGCCAGCAGCTTTGGGGCTGCGGGAGACTCTGCCAAAAACATTCAGTACTTC

v_call: TRBV4-1
clone_size: -
d_call: TRBD2
j_call: TRBJ2-7
cdr3_aa: CASSQVFLLAVKQYF
cdr3_nt: TGCGCCAGCAGCCAAGTCTTTCTACTAGCGGTTAAGCAGTACTTC

v_call: TRBV29-1
clone_size: -
d_call: TRBD1
j_call: TRBJ1-1
cdr3_aa: CSVTGQGATEAFF
cdr3_nt: TGCAGCGTTACTGGACAGGGGGCCACTGAAGCTTTCTTT

v_call: TRBV7-8
clone_size: -
d_call: -
j_call: TRBJ2-1
cdr3_aa: CASLDGLAVDNEQFF
cdr3_nt: TGTGCCAGCTTGGATGGGCTAGCCGTGGACAATGAGCAGTTCTTC

v_call: TRBV29-1
clone_size: -
d_call: TRBD1
j_call: TRBJ1-4
cdr3_aa: CSVGQGNEKLFF
cdr3_nt: TGCAGCGTAGGACAGGGGAACGAAAAACTGTTTTTT

v_call: TRBV27
clone_size: -
d_call: -
j_call: TRBJ1-1
cdr3_aa: CASSLGAMNTEAFF
cdr3_nt: TGTGCCAGCAGTCTTGGGGCCATGAACACTGAAGCTTTCTTT

v_call: TRBV4-1
clone_size: -
d_call: TRBD1
j_call: TRBJ1-4
cdr3_aa: CASSQPPGVQGKKLDEKLFF
cdr3_nt: TGCGCCAGCAGCCAACCCCCAGGGGTACAGGGGAAAAAGCTTGATGAAAAACTGTTTTTT

v_call: TRBV7-9
clone_size: -
d_call: TRBD2
j_call: TRBJ2-7
cdr3_aa: CASSWTSGNSYEQYF
cdr3_nt: TGTGCCAGCAGCTGGACTAGCGGGAACTCCTACGAGCAGTACTTC

v_call: TRBV5-6
clone_size: -
d_call: -
j_call: TRBJ2-2
cdr3_aa: CASSWDTGELFF
cdr3_nt: TGTGCCAGCAGTTGGGACACCGGGGAGCTGTTTTTT

v_call: TRBV28
clone_size: -
d_call: -
j_call: TRBJ1-5
cdr3_aa: CASRVGNQPQHF
cdr3_nt: TGTGCCAGCAGGGTTGGCAATCAGCCCCAGCATTTT

v_call: TRBV20-1
clone_size: -
d_call: -
j_call: TRBJ2-1
cdr3_aa: CSAPGPAEQFF
cdr3_nt: TGCAGTGCCCCGGGCCCCGCGGAGCAGTTCTTC

v_call: TRBV29-1
clone_size: -
d_call: TRBD1
j_call: TRBJ2-7
cdr3_aa: CSVGTGGYEQYF
cdr3_nt: TGCAGCGTGGGGACAGGGGGCTACGAGCAGTACTTC

v_call: TRBV28
clone_size: -
d_call: -
j_call: TRBJ2-7
cdr3_aa: CASSLSGRAYEQYF
cdr3_nt: TGTGCCAGCAGTTTATCGGGCAGGGCCTACGAGCAGTACTTC

v_call: TRBV6-1
clone_size: -
d_call: TRBD1
j_call: TRBJ1-2
cdr3_aa: CASRGTVNHGYTF
cdr3_nt: TGTGCCAGCAGAGGGACAGTTAATCATGGCTACACCTTC

v_call: TRBV27
clone_size: -
d_call: -
j_call: TRBJ2-1
cdr3_aa: CASSLGRPIKQFF
cdr3_nt: TGTGCCAGCAGTTTAGGCCGGCCGATAAAGCAGTTCTTC

v_call: TRBV29-1
clone_size: -
d_call: -
j_call: TRBJ1-2
cdr3_aa: CSVGSGGESYGYTF
cdr3_nt: TGCAGCGTTGGTTCGGGGGGAGAATCTTATGGCTACACCTTC

v_call: TRBV10-3
clone_size: -
d_call: -
j_call: TRBJ2-2
cdr3_aa: CAISEGSSGGELFF
cdr3_nt: TGTGCCATCAGTGAAGGGAGCTCAGGCGGGGAGCTGTTTTTT

v_call: TRBV4-1
clone_size: -
d_call: -
j_call: TRBJ2-1
cdr3_aa: CASSQVGGDYNEQFF
cdr3_nt: TGCGCCAGCAGCCAAGTGGGCGGAGACTACAATGAGCAGTTCTTC